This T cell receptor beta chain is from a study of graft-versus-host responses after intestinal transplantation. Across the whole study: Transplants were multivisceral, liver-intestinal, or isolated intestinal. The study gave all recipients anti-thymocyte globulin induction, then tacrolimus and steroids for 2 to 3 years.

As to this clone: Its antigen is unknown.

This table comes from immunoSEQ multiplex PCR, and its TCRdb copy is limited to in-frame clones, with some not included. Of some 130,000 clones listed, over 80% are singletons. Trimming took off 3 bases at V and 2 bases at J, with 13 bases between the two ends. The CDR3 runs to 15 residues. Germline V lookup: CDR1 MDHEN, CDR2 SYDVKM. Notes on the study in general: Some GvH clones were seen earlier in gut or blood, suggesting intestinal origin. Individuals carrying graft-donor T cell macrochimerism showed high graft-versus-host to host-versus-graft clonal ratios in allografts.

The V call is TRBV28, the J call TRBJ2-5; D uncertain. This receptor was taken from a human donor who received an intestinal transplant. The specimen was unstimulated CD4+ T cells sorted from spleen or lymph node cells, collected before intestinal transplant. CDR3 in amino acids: CASSFLSFNQETQYF. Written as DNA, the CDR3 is TGTGCCAGCAGTTTTCTTTCGTTTAATCAAGAGACCCAGTACTTC.